These T cell receptor beta chains were read from a single sample in a study of glioma-infiltrating T cells. TCRdb recomputed calls from the multiplex PCR reads with MiXCR, one row per CDR3 protein. The sample yields some 93,000 distinct CDR3 sequences, approximately 42% seen once. Sample: glioma tissue, nonneoplastic brain tissue, or PBMCs (not recorded which). The receptor set was obtained from a human donor with low-grade glioma or glioblastoma, undergoing nonglioma brain surgery, or in good health (not recorded which). Each CDR3 is given with its conserved first and last residue. Each record gives: J gene, clone size, D gene, V gene, CDR3 DNA, CDR3 protein. The D gene is left open where the match is weak. Size tells how often a clone was seen (once, few, many) or the class of an expanded clone, and some rows leave it out.

>TRBJ2-5|NA|NA|TRBV25-1
TGTGCCAGCAGTGAGCTGGGGGGGCTCGGGACCCAGTACTTC
CASSELGGLGTQYF
>TRBJ2-7|NA|NA|TRBV28
TGTGCCGGCAATGGGCAGCACTACGAGCAGTACTTC
CAGNGQHYEQYF
>TRBJ1-1|NA|NA|TRBV20-1
TGCAGTGCTAGACCTGGACAGAGTATGAACACTGAAGCTTTCTTT
CSARPGQSMNTEAFF
>TRBJ1-2|many|NA|TRBV27
TGTGCCAGCAGTCCCGCCGGGAGGATCAATGGCTACACCTTC
CASSPAGRINGYTF
>TRBJ2-5|NA|TRBD2|TRBV27
TGTGCCAGCAGTTTATTCGGGGCTAGCGGGGGACAAGAGACCCAGTACTTC
CASSLFGASGGQETQYF
>TRBJ1-6|many|TRBD1|TRBV6-2/TRBV6-3
TGTGCCAGCAGTCGCAAACAGGGGATCTATAATTCACCCCTCCACTTT
CASSRKQGIYNSPLHF
>TRBJ2-2|many|TRBD1|TRBV6-1
TGTGCCACCTCACCCGGGACAGGTTTATCCACCGGGGAGCTGTTTTTT
CATSPGTGLSTGELFF
>TRBJ1-5|many|NA|TRBV6-2/TRBV6-3
TGTGCCAGCAGCTTAGTCCGAGATAGCAATCAGCCCCAGCATTTT
CASSLVRDSNQPQHF
>TRBJ2-1|NA|NA|TRBV4-1
TGCGCCAGCAGCTTAGAGGGCAGGGTTTCTTCACCCCTCCAATTC
CASSLEGRVSSPLQF
>TRBJ2-5|many|NA|TRBV4-2
TGTGCCAGCAGCCTTGGGGAGCGGGTAGCTCAAGAGACCCAGTACTTC
CASSLGERVAQETQYF
>TRBJ2-7|many|NA|TRBV4-1
TGCGCCAGCAGCCCCCCAGGGCAGGTCGGGTCCGAGCAGTACTTC
CASSPPGQVGSEQYF
>TRBJ2-7|NA|TRBD1|TRBV12-3/TRBV12-4
TGTGCCAGCAGCCAAGGAGGACAGGGCCACGAGCAGTACTTC
CASSQGGQGHEQYF
>TRBJ2-3|many|TRBD1|TRBV24-1
TGTGCCACCAGTGACCCGACAGGGTGGGGCACAGATACGCAGTATTTT
CATSDPTGWGTDTQYF
>TRBJ1-3|NA|TRBD1|TRBV28
TGTGCCAGCAGTCTTCGACAGGGGGGCACTGGAAACACCATATATTTT
CASSLRQGGTGNTIYF
>TRBJ1-2|many|TRBD1|TRBV7-6
TGTGCCAGCAGCCCGGACAGGAACTATGGCTACACCTTC
CASSPDRNYGYTF
>TRBJ1-1|many|NA|TRBV29-1
TGCAGCGGTACAGCGACCCTGGGGGCGAGTGAAGCTTTCTTT
CSGTATLGASEAFF
>TRBJ1-2|NA|NA|TRBV12-3/TRBV12-4
TGCGCCAGCAGTTTAGTTGACAGACCTAACTATGGCAACACCTTC
CASSLVDRPNYGNTF
>TRBJ2-5|many|NA|TRBV12-3/TRBV12-4
TGTGCCAGCAGTTTAGGTGCAGGGTTGGAGACCCAGTACTTC
CASSLGAGLETQYF
>TRBJ1-1|many|NA|TRBV20-1
TGCAGTGCTAGATATTCCGGACTGACTGAAGCTTTCTTT
CSARYSGLTEAFF
>TRBJ1-1|few|NA|TRBV9
TGTGCCAGCAGCCCTAGTCCCGTAACAGGGATAGCTGAAGCTTTCTTT
CASSPSPVTGIAEAFF
>TRBJ1-2|many|NA|TRBV19
TGTGCCAGTAGTTCCTCAGGGAACTATGGCTACACCTTC
CASSSSGNYGYTF
>TRBJ2-1|few|NA|TRBV5-6
TGTGCCAGCGGGCAGCGGACCCTCGGGAATGAGCAGTTCTTC
CASGQRTLGNEQFF
>TRBJ2-7|NA|NA|TRBV6-2/TRBV6-3
TGTGCCAACAGTATCCCCCCCTCGCAGGGGGGCTCCTACGAGCAGTACTTC
CANSIPPSQGGSYEQYF
>TRBJ2-5|NA|NA|TRBV25-1
TGTGCCAGCAGTGAATCGAGGGGTGGGCAAGAGACCCAGTACTTC
CASSESRGGQETQYF
>TRBJ1-1|many|NA|TRBV28
TGTGCCAGCAGTTTAGTCGGCGGCTCCAACACTGAAGCTTTCTTT
CASSLVGGSNTEAFF
>TRBJ1-1|many|NA|TRBV14
TGTGCCAGCAGCCAAGTTTCTAAGGGTGAAGCTTTCTTT
CASSQVSKGEAFF
>TRBJ2-7|once|TRBD1|TRBV4-1
TGCTCCAGCAGCCAAGAGCCGACAGGGGGCTACTACAAGCAGTACTTC
CSSSQEPTGGYYKQYF
>TRBJ2-6|many|NA|TRBV20-1
TGCAGTGCTAGCCACCGTTCGAGCTCTGGGGCCAACGTCCTGACTTTC
CSASHRSSSGANVLTF
>TRBJ1-6|NA|NA|TRBV7-2
TGTGCCAGCAGTTCGGGGAAGACTCAGTTAAATTCACCCCTCCTCTTT
CASSSGKTQLNSPLLF
>TRBJ2-7|NA|NA|TRBV28
TGTGCCGGCAGCAAAACCTACGAGAGGTACTTC
CAGSKTYERYF
>TRBJ2-1|many|TRBD2|TRBV11-2
TGTGCCAGCAGCTTAGTTGTTCGGTCTAGCGGGGTCGGCGAGCAGTTCTTC
CASSLVVRSSGVGEQFF
>TRBJ2-7|NA|TRBD1|TRBV6-5
TGTGTCAGCAGTTACGAGAGGGCCGGGACAGGGGCTTTCTACGAGCAGTACTTC
CVSSYERAGTGAFYEQYF
>TRBJ2-5|NA|NA|TRBV7-3
TGTGCCAGTCCCAACCACAGGGGAGGAGAGACCAAGTACTTC
CASPNHRGGETKYF